Included here is one T cell receptor beta chain sequence, with context. Its antigen is as yet unknown. CDR3 length: 18 residues. CDR1 is SGHKS and CDR2 is YYEKEE in the germline V gene (reference sequence). Trimming took 5 bases from V and 0 from J, leaving 18 bases between them. This sample is drawn from a study of T cells in localized non-small cell lung cancer. Findings and limits, study-wide: Within adjacent lung there appeared a median around 55 of the top 100 tumor clones. Uninvolved neighboring lung showed the greatest T cell clonality, exceeding tumor. Longer overall survival was associated with a higher density of T cells in the blood.

The repertoire was sequenced with immunoSEQ multiplex PCR; TCRdb's copy has only in-frame clones and lacks some. The table lists roughly 30,000 clones, 88% of them singletons, with around 4% in the top ten. The chain employs TRBV5-5 and TRBJ1-6; D remains ambiguous. The TCR comes from a woman aged 40 to 75 with stage I lung adenocarcinoma. The specimen was peripheral blood, collected before any cancer treatment. The chain's CDR3 is CASSGQVLGSSYNSPLHF. In DNA, the CDR3 is TGTGCCAGCAGTGGCCAGGTTCTTGGGAGCTCCTATAATTCACCCCTCCACTTT. Based on the CDR3 plus reference TRBV5-5 and TRBJ1-6, the full variable domain is DAGVTQSPTHLIKTRGQQVTLRCSPISGHKSVSWYQQVLGQGPQFIFQYYEKEERGRGNFPDRFSARQFPNYSSELNVNALLLGDSALYLCASSGQVLGSSYNSPLHFGNGTRLTVT.